This paragraph covers one T cell receptor beta chain sequence. This clonotype came up a few times. No cognate antigen has been identified for it. The sample holds no much larger clone one base away, and base qualities are not on file. Donors were 40 or so systemically healthy Caucasian individuals from Russia aged roughly 6 to 90 years. About 10 milliliters of peripheral blood were drawn from each donor into EDTA-treated Vacutainer tubes. Ficoll-Paque density-gradient centrifugation was used to isolate PBMCs, with at least 7 million per sample. Trizol reagent was used to extract total RNA from PBMCs, with at least 5.5 micrograms per sample. For every donor, flow cytometry on a PBMC aliquot measured the percentage of naive CD45RAhigh/CD27high T cells. The data are from a study of blood T cells in healthy people across ages (dated by TCRdb to the mid-2010s). Background on the whole study: Template switching captured roughly one uniquely barcoded TCR beta cDNA molecule per two T cells in model experiments. The study measured age-related changes in TCR beta repertoire diversity using deep sequencing normalized with unique cDNA molecular identifiers. Donors were grouped into four age groups: young (average 16 years), middle-aged (around 39), aged (around 66) and long-lived (around 80). To avoid experimental bias, donors of different ages were distributed randomly across sequencing lanes. Two additional independent replicas of 1 million unique cDNA reads from the same blood draw were analyzed for two donors (one aged 18 to 30 and one aged 80 or older). The paper as a whole reports these results and caveats: Observed TCR beta diversity per million T cells fell roughly linearly with age, and a significant reduction was already apparent by age approximately 40. Compared with the aged group, the long-lived group had more naive CD4+ T cells, fewer expanded clones and increased TCR diversity, a pattern suggesting age selection. Estimates of total diversity based on one million sequenced T cells were regarded as lower bounds and as underestimates. Bulk unsorted PBMC profiling prevented conclusive comparison of naive and antigen-experienced compartments. The percentage of naive T cells measured by flow cytometry correlated strongly with observed TCR beta diversity. Because donor CMV infection status was unknown, age-related changes in expanded clonotypes were potentially confounded.

The V and J ends are trimmed by 5 bases and 10 bases, leaving 24 bases between them. The CDR3 spans 15 residues, from the cysteine through the phenylalanine. The CDR3 DNA has 45 bases and is translated from base 1. According to the germline V gene, CDR1 reads SQVTM and CDR2 reads ANQGSEA. Library method: 5' RACE. Sequencer: Illumina HiSeq 2500. A second PCR of about 6 to 12 cycles was run with a J-beta primer mix and a sample-barcoded 5' primer. A template-switch 5' adaptor carrying 12 random nucleotides introduced a unique molecular identifier onto each TCR beta cDNA molecule. At least 2.5 million CDR3-containing paired-end reads were obtained from each sample. First-strand cDNA was synthesized from all RNA with the Mint cDNA synthesis kit, primed by a TRBC-specific oligonucleotide. Following uracil-DNA glycosylase treatment, a first 18-cycle PCR with universal primers M1SS and BC2_uni_R was performed on all cDNA. As for the original processing: For normalization, 1 million high-quality reads were randomly selected from each sample, with every read carrying a distinct molecular identifier. Reads sharing molecular identifiers were discarded rather than binned into consensus sequences. CDR3 identification, clonotype clustering and error correction used MiTCR with a Q25 quality threshold and the strictest error-elimination algorithm. A nonparametric unseen species model with Euler transformation was used to estimate a lower bound on total TCR beta diversity. TCRdb reprocessed the public reads (quality trimming at Q25 with fastp, clone calling with MiXCR) and kept in-frame beta chains. All rows with the same CDR3 protein become a single entry with the most common DNA and genes. TCRdb assigned the V and J calls; the authors' analysis was not used. The sample has some 710,000 distinct CDR3 sequences on record, less than 60% of them singletons. Around a sixth of the sample is taken by the ten largest.

The rearranged chain carries TRBV29-1 and TRBJ2-1, with no reliable assignment of the D segment. The sequenced sample was blood. The TCR originated in a man older than 75 in good health. The CDR3 corresponds to CSVLFRSTPLSEQFF. The nucleotide sequence reads as follows: TGCAGCGTTCTTTTTCGGTCTACCCCGCTGTCGGAGCAGTTCTTC.